This T cell receptor (beta chain) was profiled in a study of blood T cells in healthy people across ages. General study results and limits: No one knew whether donors had CMV, which possibly confounded expanded clonotype changes. Leaving the PBMCs unsorted stopped any conclusive comparison of naive versus antigen-experienced cells.

Alongside a J-beta primer mix, a sample-barcoded 5' primer served in a second PCR lasting 7 to 11 cycles. Per-sample output comprised a minimum of 2.5 million paired-end reads containing CDR3. MiXCR, run by TCRdb on the 5' RACE reads, gives a single entry per CDR3 protein. The sample holds about 830,000 distinct CDR3 sequences; over 45% are singletons and the top ten take about 20%. V lost 4 bases and J lost 5; bases outside the gene matches: 7. CDR3 length: 17 amino acids. Germline assignment: CDR1 SGHVS and CDR2 FQNEAQ. For this clonotype: Antigen unknown.

Russia was home to the donors, healthy Caucasian individuals aged roughly 6 to 90. This sequence originates from a young man in good health. The genes are TRBV7-8 and TRBJ2-4; 14 bases map to TRBD2. The sequenced sample consisted of blood. The CDR3 loop reads CASSSQTSGGAENIQYF. CDR3 coding DNA: TGTGCCAGCAGCTCCCAGACTAGCGGGGGGGCCGAAAACATTCAGTACTTC. Looking up the rest from reference TRBV7-8 and TRBJ2-4 gives the full variable domain: GAGVSQSPRYKVAKRGQDVALRCDPISGHVSLFWYQQALGQGPEFLTYFQNEAQLDKSGLPSDRFFAERPEGSVSTLKIQRTQQEDSAVYLCASSSQTSGGAENIQYFGAGTRLSVL.